A selection of T cell receptor beta chains follows, all from one sample in a study of human T cells and chemical hapten exposure. MiXCR, applied by TCRdb to the RACE reads, yields one record per CDR3 protein. The sample carries roughly 380,000 distinct CDR3 sequences, about 6.3% recorded once. The material was whole blood, obtained in connection with sensitization to the hapten diphenylcyclopropenone (DPC). The receptors stem from a woman aged 18-29 years with alopecia areata. Some clones in this sample may be carry-over from other donors' samples. The CDR3 runs from the conserved cysteine through the conserved F or W. Fields, in order: CDR3 DNA, CDR3 protein, J gene, clone size, D gene, V gene. D genes are given only for firm matches. Not all rows give a size; the values are once, few, many and, for expanded clones, a class.

cdr3_nt: TGTGCCAGCAGTTACAAGGGGAATCAGCCCCAGCATTTT
cdr3_aa: CASSYKGNQPQHF
j_call: TRBJ1-5
clone_size: few
d_call: .
v_call: TRBV6-5

cdr3_nt: TGTGCCAGCAGTTGGTCAGGCTTCAATCAGCCCCAGCATTTT
cdr3_aa: CASSWSGFNQPQHF
j_call: TRBJ1-5
clone_size: many
d_call: .
v_call: TRBV12-3/TRBV12-4

cdr3_nt: TGTGCCAGCAGCGTTCTTGAAAGTAGGACTGAAGCTTTCTTT
cdr3_aa: CASSVLESRTEAFF
j_call: TRBJ1-1
clone_size: .
d_call: .
v_call: TRBV2

cdr3_nt: TGCGCCAGCAGCATTTCCGGGACTAGCGGGGTGAACATTCAGTACTTC
cdr3_aa: CASSISGTSGVNIQYF
j_call: TRBJ2-4
clone_size: .
d_call: TRBD2
v_call: TRBV5-1

cdr3_nt: TGTGCCAGCTCCCCGCCGAGTGGGGGACCCTACGAGCAGTACTTC
cdr3_aa: CASSPPSGGPYEQYF
j_call: TRBJ2-7
clone_size: many
d_call: .
v_call: TRBV18

cdr3_nt: TGCAGTGCTGCAGCCAAACGGGGCTCCCCTGAAGCTTTCTTT
cdr3_aa: CSAAAKRGSPEAFF
j_call: TRBJ1-1
clone_size: .
d_call: .
v_call: TRBV20-1

cdr3_nt: TGCAGTGCAGGCGGGACAGCAAATTCACCCCTCCACTTT
cdr3_aa: CSAGGTANSPLHF
j_call: TRBJ1-6
clone_size: .
d_call: TRBD1
v_call: TRBV20-1

cdr3_nt: TGTGCCATCAGTATTAGCGGGGCTGACTACGAGCAGTACTTC
cdr3_aa: CAISISGADYEQYF
j_call: TRBJ2-7
clone_size: few
d_call: TRBD2
v_call: TRBV10-3

cdr3_nt: TGTGCCAGCAGCCAAGGGGCGAGTAGGCAGGAGACCCAGTACTTC
cdr3_aa: CASSQGASRQETQYF
j_call: TRBJ2-5
clone_size: few
d_call: .
v_call: TRBV4-2

cdr3_nt: TGTGCCAGCGGCCAAGGGACAGGGAGCTCCTACGAGCAGTACTTC
cdr3_aa: CASGQGTGSSYEQYF
j_call: TRBJ2-7
clone_size: .
d_call: TRBD1
v_call: TRBV3-1

cdr3_nt: TGTGCCAGCAGTTTAGGTATCCACTTTAGCACAGATACGCAGTATTTT
cdr3_aa: CASSLGIHFSTDTQYF
j_call: TRBJ2-3
clone_size: .
d_call: .
v_call: TRBV12-3/TRBV12-4

cdr3_nt: TGTGCCAGCGGACGGATTTACGAGCAGTACTTC
cdr3_aa: CASGRIYEQYF
j_call: TRBJ2-7
clone_size: few
d_call: .
v_call: TRBV6-2/TRBV6-3

cdr3_nt: TGTGCCAGCAGCGTAAGAGTATCAAATTCACCCCTCCACTTT
cdr3_aa: CASSVRVSNSPLHF
j_call: TRBJ1-6
clone_size: many
d_call: .
v_call: TRBV9

cdr3_nt: TGTGCCAGCAGTTTGAATGTATGGAATTCACCCCTCCACTTT
cdr3_aa: CASSLNVWNSPLHF
j_call: TRBJ1-6
clone_size: many
d_call: .
v_call: TRBV12-3/TRBV12-4

cdr3_nt: TGTGCCAGCAGCCAAGTAGATGGCTACACCTTC
cdr3_aa: CASSQVDGYTF
j_call: TRBJ1-2
clone_size: many
d_call: .
v_call: TRBV3-1

cdr3_nt: TGTGCCAGCAGCTCTCAGTCGCGTCAGCCCCAGCATTTT
cdr3_aa: CASSSQSRQPQHF
j_call: TRBJ1-5
clone_size: few
d_call: .
v_call: TRBV7-2

cdr3_nt: TGTGCCAGCAGTTTAAGCCTAGCGGGGGACTACGAGCAGTACTTC
cdr3_aa: CASSLSLAGDYEQYF
j_call: TRBJ2-7
clone_size: .
d_call: TRBD2
v_call: TRBV12-3/TRBV12-4

cdr3_nt: TGTGCCAGCAGCTCCTACCCCGTCCGGACTTCCTTGAATGGCTACACCTTC
cdr3_aa: CASSSYPVRTSLNGYTF
j_call: TRBJ1-2
clone_size: .
d_call: .
v_call: TRBV7-2

cdr3_nt: TGCGCCAGCAGCCAAGAAAGCGGCGGACGAGGGAATTACGAGCAGTACTTC
cdr3_aa: CASSQESGGRGNYEQYF
j_call: TRBJ2-7
clone_size: .
d_call: .
v_call: TRBV4-3

cdr3_nt: TGTGCCATCAGTATAGGACAGCAAGAGACCCAGTACTTC
cdr3_aa: CAISIGQQETQYF
j_call: TRBJ2-5
clone_size: few
d_call: .
v_call: TRBV10-3

cdr3_nt: TGTGCCAGCAGTTACGGGCAGGGGGTTGTGGTTCAGCCCCAGCATTTT
cdr3_aa: CASSYGQGVVVQPQHF
j_call: TRBJ1-5
clone_size: many
d_call: TRBD1
v_call: TRBV6-6

cdr3_nt: TGTGCCAGCAGCTTCGGTGAGCACAGGGGGCCCTACGAGCAGTACTTC
cdr3_aa: CASSFGEHRGPYEQYF
j_call: TRBJ2-7
clone_size: few
d_call: TRBD1
v_call: TRBV7-6

cdr3_nt: TGTGCCAGCAGCTGGGACAGGCACTATGGCTACACCTTC
cdr3_aa: CASSWDRHYGYTF
j_call: TRBJ1-2
clone_size: many
d_call: TRBD1
v_call: TRBV5-4

cdr3_nt: TGTGCCAGCAGTTCGGGCCACAGGGGGCGAGTTTTTCAGCCCCAGCATTTT
cdr3_aa: CASSSGHRGRVFQPQHF
j_call: TRBJ1-5
clone_size: .
d_call: TRBD1
v_call: TRBV12-3/TRBV12-4

cdr3_nt: TGTGCCAGCAGTTACGAGCAGACCGGGGAGCTGTTTTTT
cdr3_aa: CASSYEQTGELFF
j_call: TRBJ2-2
clone_size: .
d_call: .
v_call: TRBV6-5